This T cell receptor (beta chain) appears in the sequencing data of a study of cytomegalovirus exposure and HLA in healthy donors. Findings of the study overall: Researchers reported in a later analysis that a missense DCLRE1C variant was tied to TCR beta V- and J-gene trimming.

Vbeta (60) and Jbeta (13) primers were used in the PCR. Some clones are missing from TCRdb's copy, which holds only in-frame ones; the method was immunoSEQ multiplex PCR. The data contain around 140,000 clones, roughly 72% of them singletons. With respect to this clone: Its specificity is unknown.

This TCR was recovered from a man aged 35-49 years in good health and CMV-seronegative. Sequencing input: PBMCs.

Here the CDR3 DNA reads TGTGCCAGCAGCTTTTTCGGAGCGGGGGCGACCGGGGAGCTGTTTTTT. This encodes CASSFFGAGATGELFF. This chain joins TRBV11-1 and TRBJ2-2; TRBD2 aligns across 8 bases. CDR3 length: 16 amino acids. Germline V gives CDR1 SGHAT, CDR2 FQDESV (reference sequence). V was pared by 3 bases and J by 5 bases, with 8 bases of the junction left unmatched. The full variable domain, completed using reference TRBV11-1 and TRBJ2-2, is EAEVAQSPRYKITEKSQAVAFWCDPISGHATLYWYRQILGQGPELLVQFQDESVVDDSQLPKDRFSAERLKGVDSTLKIQPAELGDSAMYLCASSFFGAGATGELFFGEGSRLTVL.